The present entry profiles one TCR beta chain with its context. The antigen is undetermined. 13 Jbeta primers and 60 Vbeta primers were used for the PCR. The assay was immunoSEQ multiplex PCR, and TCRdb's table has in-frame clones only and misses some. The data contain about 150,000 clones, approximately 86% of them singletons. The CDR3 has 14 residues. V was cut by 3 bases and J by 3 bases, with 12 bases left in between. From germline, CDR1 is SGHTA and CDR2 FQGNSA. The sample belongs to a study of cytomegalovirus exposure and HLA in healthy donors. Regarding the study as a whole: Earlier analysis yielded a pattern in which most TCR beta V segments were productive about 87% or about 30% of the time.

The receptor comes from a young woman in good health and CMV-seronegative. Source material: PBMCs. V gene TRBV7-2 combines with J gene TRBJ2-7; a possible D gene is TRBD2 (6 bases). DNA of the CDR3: TGTGCCAGCAGCTTGTCGCGGGGCAACTACGAGCAGTACTTC. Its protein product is CASSLSRGNYEQYF.